These T cell receptor beta chains were read from a single sample in a study of tumor and adjacent non-tumor tissue in lung cancer. TCRdb processed the multiplex PCR reads anew with MiXCR; each CDR3 protein has one entry. This table holds over 35,000 distinct CDR3 sequences, 60% found once. Specimen: distant non-tumor lung tissue. Receptor source: a man between 45 and 60 years old with non-small cell lung cancer. Each CDR3 is given with its conserved first and last residue. Only some rows state a clone size, as once, few, many or a class for expanded clones.

size: many; V: TRBV29-1; length: 13; J: TRBJ2-1; CDR3: CSVDKKLFNEQFF
size: many; V: TRBV10-2; length: 12; J: TRBJ1-2; CDR3: CASSDSNYGYTF
size: medium-sized; V: TRBV10-2; length: 15; J: TRBJ1-5; CDR3: CASSDYGRNNQPQHF
size: NA; V: TRBV24-1; length: 13; J: TRBJ2-7; CDR3: CVTSDRDGLAVYF
size: few; V: TRBV25-1; length: 13; J: TRBJ1-1; CDR3: CASSEQGGTEAFF
size: many; V: TRBV12-3/TRBV12-4; length: 12; J: TRBJ2-5; CDR3: CASRRDLETQYF
size: many; V: TRBV6-1; length: 15; J: TRBJ2-1; CDR3: CATLEGGTGANEQFF
size: once; V: TRBV28; length: 14; J: TRBJ2-3; CDR3: CASSFLPGTDTQYF
size: many; V: TRBV2; length: 14; J: TRBJ1-5; CDR3: CASKQTDINQPQHF
size: many; V: TRBV5-4; length: 16; J: TRBJ2-3; CDR3: CASSSPGGGYGDTQYF
size: many; V: TRBV10-3; length: 14; J: TRBJ1-1; CDR3: CAISEGDSNTEAFF
size: NA; V: TRBV4-2; length: 18; J: TRBJ2-2; CDR3: CASSQERLAGANTRELFF
size: NA; V: TRBV10-2; length: 14; J: TRBJ2-5; CDR3: CASRHSRVLETQYF
size: NA; V: TRBV11-2; length: 17; J: TRBJ2-3; CDR3: CASSPSQRGVGTDTQYF
size: NA; V: TRBV28; length: 13; J: TRBJ2-7; CDR3: CASSLTGPREQYF
size: few; V: TRBV20-1; length: 17; J: TRBJ2-3; CDR3: CSARGGTGTVRTDTQYF
size: few; V: TRBV30; length: 15; J: TRBJ1-6; CDR3: CAWSPAQGVNSPLHF
size: many; V: TRBV7-9; length: 16; J: TRBJ2-2; CDR3: CASSLLAGGHTGELFF
size: few; V: TRBV2; length: 15; J: TRBJ2-5; CDR3: CASSEDGTGSETQYF
size: NA; V: TRBV28; length: 14; J: TRBJ1-1; CDR3: CASSHEWGFAEAFF
size: many; V: TRBV6-5; length: 15; J: TRBJ1-5; CDR3: CASRADTRGLQPQHF
size: NA; V: TRBV29-1; length: 12; J: TRBJ2-1; CDR3: CSVEPGYDEQFF
size: NA; V: TRBV11-3; length: 15; J: TRBJ2-3; CDR3: CASSLGWAGADTQYF
size: few; V: TRBV11-2; length: 12; J: TRBJ2-1; CDR3: CASSFDTNDQFF
size: NA; V: TRBV5-5; length: 15; J: TRBJ2-2; CDR3: CASSLLRLGTGELFF
size: NA; V: TRBV28; length: 15; J: TRBJ2-7; CDR3: CASSGAASSSYKQYF
size: few; V: TRBV20-1; length: 18; J: TRBJ2-7; CDR3: CSAPSRAIAGVSGYEQYF
size: NA; V: TRBV6-1; length: 16; J: TRBJ2-3; CDR3: CASSEARGGATDTQYF
size: NA; V: TRBV10-3; length: 15; J: TRBJ2-4; CDR3: CVISDPRQAKNIQYF
size: many; V: TRBV13; length: 16; J: TRBJ2-1; CDR3: CASSPGTSGRVNEQFF
size: NA; V: TRBV12-3/TRBV12-4; length: 15; J: TRBJ2-2; CDR3: CARRKLGSNTGELFF
size: many; V: TRBV28; length: 12; J: TRBJ2-7; CDR3: CASSLESHEQYF
size: NA; V: TRBV28; length: 13; J: TRBJ2-1; CDR3: CAGSPPLDDEQFF
size: few; V: TRBV7-9; length: 15; J: TRBJ2-7; CDR3: CASSLDDGGTYEQYF
size: many; V: TRBV4-1; length: 15; J: TRBJ2-7; CDR3: CASSQEPSEAYEQYF
size: many; V: TRBV20-1; length: 15; J: TRBJ2-6; CDR3: CSASKGITGANVLTF
size: many; V: TRBV29-1; length: 11; J: TRBJ2-7; CDR3: CSVTVNYEQYF
size: many; V: TRBV29-1; length: 13; J: TRBJ2-1; CDR3: CSVFRTSGSEQFF
size: NA; V: TRBV10-2; length: 13; J: TRBJ2-5; CDR3: CASMDRNQETQYF
size: many; V: TRBV6-2/TRBV6-3; length: 15; J: TRBJ2-2; CDR3: CASRIGGQNTGELFF